This TCR beta chain came from a study of T cell changes during pregnancy in multiple sclerosis. The length of the CDR3 is 16 residues. V gave up 5 bases and J gave up 2 bases; unmatched junction bases: 9. Germline loops: CDR1 MNHEY, CDR2 SMNVEV (reference sequence). Profiling relied on immunoSEQ multiplex PCR, and the TCRdb table lists in-frame clones only, not all of them. The sample has roughly 20,000 clones; less than 90% are singletons. The sequence came from a female donor in good health, enrolled as a control in a pregnancy study. The gene calls are TRBV27 and TRBJ2-5; 9 nucleotides match TRBD2. The specimen comprised CD8+ T cells from peripheral blood mononuclear cells, sampled in the third trimester of pregnancy. CDR3 sequence: CASSVYSGSVQETQYF. CDR3 bases: TGTGCCAGCAGTGTCTATAGCGGGAGTGTTCAAGAGACCCAGTACTTC.